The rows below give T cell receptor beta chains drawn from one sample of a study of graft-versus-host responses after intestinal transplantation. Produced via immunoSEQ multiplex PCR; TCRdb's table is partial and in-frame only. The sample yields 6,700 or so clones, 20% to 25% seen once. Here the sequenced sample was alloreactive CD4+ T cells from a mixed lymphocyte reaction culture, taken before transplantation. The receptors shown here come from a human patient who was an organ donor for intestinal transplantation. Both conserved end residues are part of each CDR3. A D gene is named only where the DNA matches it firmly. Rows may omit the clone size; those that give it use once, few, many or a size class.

CDR3aa: CASSGLAGAGGSQYF
CDR3nt: TGTGCCAGCAGCGGACTAGCGGGGGCGGGGGGTTCGCAGTATTTT
j_gene: TRBJ2-3
abundance: few
v_gene: TRBV9
d_gene: TRBD2

CDR3aa: CASSPSRGIQVTQYF
CDR3nt: TGTGCCAGCTCACCGTCCAGGGGTATTCAGGTGACCCAGTACTTC
j_gene: TRBJ2-5
abundance: few
v_gene: TRBV18
d_gene: -

CDR3aa: CASSLSPSNQPQHF
CDR3nt: TGTGCCAGCAGTTTATCCCCCAGCAATCAGCCCCAGCATTTT
j_gene: TRBJ1-5
abundance: -
v_gene: TRBV2
d_gene: -

CDR3aa: CASSLAGGPGNTIYF
CDR3nt: TGTGCCAGCAGCTTGGCCGGCGGGCCCGGAAACACCATATATTTT
j_gene: TRBJ1-3
abundance: -
v_gene: TRBV5-3
d_gene: -

CDR3aa: CASRPRGLTFGYTF
CDR3nt: TGTGCCAGCCGCCCCCGGGGGCTGACGTTTGGCTACACCTTC
j_gene: TRBJ1-2
abundance: medium-sized
v_gene: TRBV27
d_gene: -

CDR3aa: CASSFTGRTDTQYF
CDR3nt: TGTGCCAGCAGCTTCACTGGCAGAACAGATACGCAGTATTTT
j_gene: TRBJ2-3
abundance: medium-sized
v_gene: TRBV11-3
d_gene: -

CDR3aa: CASSPGAVRTDTQYF
CDR3nt: TGTGCCAGCAGCCCTGGGGCGGTCCGCACAGATACGCAGTATTTT
j_gene: TRBJ2-3
abundance: few
v_gene: TRBV9
d_gene: -

CDR3aa: CASGLVRVSGVTDTQYF
CDR3nt: TGTGCTAGTGGTTTGGTACGAGTTAGCGGGGTCACGGATACGCAGTATTTT
j_gene: TRBJ2-3
abundance: once
v_gene: TRBV12-5
d_gene: TRBD2

CDR3aa: CASSGQLVQPQHF
CDR3nt: TGTGCCAGCAGCGGACAGCTGGTTCAGCCCCAGCATTTT
j_gene: TRBJ1-5
abundance: few
v_gene: TRBV6-5
d_gene: -

CDR3aa: CAGCTGGYTEAFF
CDR3nt: TGTGCCGGCTGTACAGGGGGATACACTGAAGCTTTCTTT
j_gene: TRBJ1-1
abundance: -
v_gene: TRBV30
d_gene: TRBD1

CDR3aa: CSVVLGKVSETQYF
CDR3nt: TGCAGCGTTGTGTTAGGGAAGGTATCAGAGACCCAGTACTTC
j_gene: TRBJ2-5
abundance: -
v_gene: TRBV29-1
d_gene: -

CDR3aa: CASSQGNYGYTF
CDR3nt: TGTGCCAGCAGCCAAGGGAACTATGGCTACACCTTC
j_gene: TRBJ1-2
abundance: few
v_gene: TRBV4-1
d_gene: -

CDR3aa: CASSPRQGAGTDTQYF
CDR3nt: TGTGCCAGCTCACCCCGACAGGGGGCGGGCACAGATACGCAGTATTTT
j_gene: TRBJ2-3
abundance: medium-sized
v_gene: TRBV18
d_gene: TRBD1

CDR3aa: CASSPSRTLASYEQYF
CDR3nt: TGTGCCAGCAGCCCCTCCAGGACCTTAGCTTCCTACGAGCAGTACTTC
j_gene: TRBJ2-7
abundance: -
v_gene: TRBV7-2
d_gene: -

CDR3aa: CASSFRPAASYNEQFF
CDR3nt: TGTGCCAGCAGCTTTCGGCCGGCAGCGTCCTACAATGAGCAGTTCTTC
j_gene: TRBJ2-1
abundance: once
v_gene: TRBV7-6
d_gene: -

CDR3aa: CASSLVGPPFF
CDR3nt: TGTGCCAGCAGCTTAGTGGGCCCCCCGTTCTTC
j_gene: TRBJ2-1
abundance: medium-sized
v_gene: TRBV7-9
d_gene: -

CDR3aa: CASSLGIRSYEQYF
CDR3nt: TGTGCCAGCAGCTTGGGTATTCGCTCCTACGAGCAGTACTTC
j_gene: TRBJ2-7
abundance: few
v_gene: TRBV5-4
d_gene: -

CDR3aa: CASSLLYVGTQYF
CDR3nt: TGTGCCAGTAGTCTGTTATACGTAGGTACGCAGTATTTT
j_gene: TRBJ2-3
abundance: once
v_gene: TRBV19
d_gene: -

CDR3aa: CAWGGGDQPQHF
CDR3nt: TGTGCCTGGGGTGGGGGGGACCAGCCCCAGCATTTT
j_gene: TRBJ1-5
abundance: medium-sized
v_gene: TRBV30
d_gene: -

CDR3aa: CASSVDAGPNTEAFF
CDR3nt: TGTGCCAGCAGCGTAGACGCTGGACCGAACACTGAAGCTTTCTTT
j_gene: TRBJ1-1
abundance: few
v_gene: TRBV9
d_gene: -

CDR3aa: CASSQVWVTANLRTGELFF
CDR3nt: TGCGCCAGCAGCCAAGTTTGGGTGACCGCGAACCTGAGGACCGGGGAGCTGTTTTTT
j_gene: TRBJ2-2
abundance: few
v_gene: TRBV4-3
d_gene: -

CDR3aa: CASSSFEGKAFF
CDR3nt: TGTGCCAGCAGCTCGTTTGAGGGTAAAGCTTTCTTT
j_gene: TRBJ1-1
abundance: -
v_gene: TRBV7-8
d_gene: -

CDR3aa: CASSLRLYLTDTQYF
CDR3nt: TGTGCCAGCAGCCTACGACTTTACCTCACAGATACGCAGTATTTT
j_gene: TRBJ2-3
abundance: few
v_gene: TRBV11-2
d_gene: -

CDR3aa: CASSVGQGNYNEQFF
CDR3nt: TGTGCCAGCAGCGTAGGACAGGGAAACTACAATGAGCAGTTCTTC
j_gene: TRBJ2-1
abundance: large
v_gene: TRBV9
d_gene: TRBD1

CDR3aa: CASSLSYRVDGYTF
CDR3nt: TGTGCCAGCTCACTATCTTACAGGGTTGACGGCTACACCTTC
j_gene: TRBJ1-2
abundance: medium-sized
v_gene: TRBV18
d_gene: -

CDR3aa: CASSLGPPFYEQYF
CDR3nt: TGTGCCAGCAGCCTCGGACCCCCCTTCTACGAGCAGTACTTC
j_gene: TRBJ2-7
abundance: -
v_gene: TRBV7-9
d_gene: -

CDR3aa: CASSPRLAGGPTLNYEQYF
CDR3nt: TGTGCCAGCAGCCCTCGACTAGCGGGGGGGCCCACCCTCAACTACGAGCAGTACTTC
j_gene: TRBJ2-7
abundance: -
v_gene: TRBV4-2
d_gene: TRBD2

CDR3aa: CASSISRGGFGNEQFF
CDR3nt: TGTGCCAGCAGCATAAGTCGGGGGGGTTTCGGCAATGAGCAGTTCTTC
j_gene: TRBJ2-1
abundance: -
v_gene: TRBV6-6
d_gene: TRBD2

CDR3aa: CASSFARNSYGYTF
CDR3nt: TGTGCCAGCAGCTTCGCCAGAAACTCCTATGGCTACACCTTC
j_gene: TRBJ1-2
abundance: few
v_gene: TRBV7-9
d_gene: -

CDR3aa: CSVERGGPDTQYF
CDR3nt: TGCAGCGTTGAACGGGGGGGCCCAGATACGCAGTATTTT
j_gene: TRBJ2-3
abundance: -
v_gene: TRBV29-1
d_gene: TRBD2

CDR3aa: CASSLSGDQPQHF
CDR3nt: TGTGCCAGCAGCTTATCAGGGGATCAGCCCCAGCATTTT
j_gene: TRBJ1-5
abundance: -
v_gene: TRBV7-6
d_gene: -

CDR3aa: CASTLHLSYSPLHF
CDR3nt: TGTGCCAGCACTTTACATCTATCCTACTCACCCCTCCACTTT
j_gene: TRBJ1-6
abundance: -
v_gene: TRBV6-5
d_gene: -

CDR3aa: CASSPRGGFYGYTF
CDR3nt: TGTGCCAGCAGCCCTAGAGGTGGGTTTTATGGCTACACCTTC
j_gene: TRBJ1-2
abundance: -
v_gene: TRBV7-3
d_gene: -

CDR3aa: CASSERAGGPGTGELFF
CDR3nt: TGTGCCAGCAGTGAACGGGCGGGGGGGCCGGGCACCGGGGAGCTGTTTTTT
j_gene: TRBJ2-2
abundance: once
v_gene: TRBV25-1
d_gene: TRBD2

CDR3aa: CASSLRTALDTQYF
CDR3nt: TGTGCCAGCAGCCTAAGGACGGCGCTAGATACGCAGTATTTT
j_gene: TRBJ2-3
abundance: few
v_gene: TRBV7-3
d_gene: -

CDR3aa: CASSLGQGNTEAFF
CDR3nt: TGTGCCAGCTCATTGGGACAGGGGAACACTGAAGCTTTCTTT
j_gene: TRBJ1-1
abundance: medium-sized
v_gene: TRBV18
d_gene: TRBD1

CDR3aa: CSVRTGGIETQYF
CDR3nt: TGCAGCGTCCGTACGGGGGGCATTGAGACCCAGTACTTC
j_gene: TRBJ2-5
abundance: -
v_gene: TRBV29-1
d_gene: -

CDR3aa: CASGLAYYGGDQPQHF
CDR3nt: TGTGCTAGTGGTTTGGCCTATTACGGAGGGGATCAGCCCCAGCATTTT
j_gene: TRBJ1-5
abundance: -
v_gene: TRBV12-5
d_gene: -

CDR3aa: CASSSEPARGETQYF
CDR3nt: TGTGCCAGCAGCTCCGAACCCGCTAGGGGAGAGACCCAGTACTTC
j_gene: TRBJ2-5
abundance: -
v_gene: TRBV5-8
d_gene: -

CDR3aa: CASSRGWLWGTDTQYF
CDR3nt: TGTGCCAGCAGCAGGGGATGGCTGTGGGGCACAGATACGCAGTATTTT
j_gene: TRBJ2-3
abundance: few
v_gene: TRBV5-4
d_gene: -

CDR3aa: CASRTSHNEQFF
CDR3nt: TGTGCCAGCAGGACTAGCCACAATGAGCAGTTCTTC
j_gene: TRBJ2-1
abundance: few
v_gene: TRBV6-6
d_gene: TRBD2

CDR3aa: CAISPLGDDNSPLHF
CDR3nt: TGTGCCATCAGCCCTCTAGGGGACGATAATTCACCCCTCCACTTT
j_gene: TRBJ1-6
abundance: -
v_gene: TRBV10-3
d_gene: -